Listed below are T cell receptor beta chains from one sample, sequenced in a study of blood T cell repertoires in COVID-19. TCRdb keeps only in-frame clones here, not all; method: immunoSEQ multiplex PCR. The table lists 150,000 to 200,000 clones, around four fifths of them singletons. The sample was peripheral blood. The receptor set was obtained from a woman older than 75 with active or convalescent COVID-19. CDR3s include the opening cysteine and the closing phenylalanine or tryptophan.

V gene	J gene	CDR3 protein
TRBV11-3	TRBJ1-1	CASSNQIHTEAFF
TRBV7-2	TRBJ2-3	CASSVDRATDTQYF
TRBV6-6	TRBJ2-5	CASAGRETQYF
TRBV18	TRBJ1-2	CASSPLDRGNYGYTF
TRBV6-1	TRBJ2-7	CASSATTSGGNVYYEQYF
TRBV7-9	TRBJ2-5	CASSSPQGAWEETQYF
TRBV5-4	TRBJ2-7	CASSPGGQGYYEQYF
TRBV28	TRBJ2-7	CASTQTGGTYEQYF
TRBV20-1	TRBJ1-2	CSAREQGGYTF
TRBV5-1	TRBJ2-1	CASSLGTGNMNEQFF
TRBV5-1	TRBJ2-7	CASSVDRDHEQYF
TRBV2	TRBJ1-5	CASGGRAWQPQHF
TRBV20-1	TRBJ1-2	CSLAAAYGYTF
TRBV5-1	TRBJ1-2	CASSLEGAGGYTF
TRBV5-1	TRBJ1-6	CASSLAGANSPLHF
TRBV5-6	TRBJ1-1	CASSLKDSRTFF
TRBV7-2	TRBJ2-3	CASRLAGSTDTQYF
TRBV9	TRBJ1-4	CASSAWTGLLSTNEKLFF
TRBV2	TRBJ2-1	CATSVGLAGNNEQFF
TRBV10-3	TRBJ1-5	CAISEQGANQPQHF
TRBV29-1	TRBJ1-2	CSVTRTGTGYTF
TRBV7-7	TRBJ2-2	CASSLDLTRGNTGELFF